This TCR beta chain was captured in a study of T cells after yellow fever vaccination. Study conclusions and caveats: Post-booster repertoires contained most primary-vaccination clones again (about 95% CD4, over 70% CD8). The CD4 compartment and the CD8 compartment contained a small share of clonotypes in common.

Germline V CDR1 and CDR2: MNHEY, SVGAGI. V lost 0 bases, J lost 2 bases, and 3 bases stayed unmatched. The CDR3 runs to 16 residues. To note about this clonotype: Its antigen is currently unknown.

UMIs were added to TCR cDNA along with a universal primer site when it was made by 5'RACE template switching. TCRdb analysed the 5' RACE reads with MiXCR anew, one entry per CDR3 protein. The table includes hundreds of thousands of distinct CDR3 sequences, roughly 17% detected once. Sequencing was performed on PBMCs, taken roughly 5 days after the first yellow fever vaccination. The TCR comes from a man between 18 and 35 years old who received the YFV17D yellow fever vaccine. The rearrangement joins TRBV6-5 to TRBJ2-7, with TRBD2 identical over 11 bases. The CDR3 bases are TGTGCCAGCAGTTACTCTTTAGCGGGGGGGACCTACGAGCAGTACTTC. Its translation is CASSYSLAGGTYEQYF.